These 32 T cell receptor beta chains share one sample of origin, sequenced in a study of response to subunit inactivated influenza vaccine. TCRdb independently ran MiXCR on the RT-PCR reads; one entry per CDR3 protein. The data show more than 700,000 distinct CDR3 sequences, 21% seen once. The sample was PBMCs from blood, taken 5 days after vaccination. The receptors come from a man in his fifties or sixties who received an inactivated influenza vaccine.

The J gene is TRBJ2-7, the V gene TRBV12-3 or TRBV12-4, with 7 bases matching TRBD1. V lost 2 bases and J lost 1; bases outside the gene matches: 5. This CDR3 spans 15 amino acids. CDR3 DNA sequence: TGTGCCAGCAGTTTATTCTCAGGGGGATCCTACGAGCAGTACTTC. It is translated as CASSLFSGGSYEQYF.

The chain recombines TRBV7-2 with TRBJ2-5; D not certain. The V and J ends lost 2 bases and 1 base respectively, with 5 bases between them. Germline CDR1 reads SGHTA; CDR2 reads FQGNSA. The CDR3 extends over 13 amino acids. The CDR3 DNA sequence: TGTGCCAGCAGCTTAACACTCCAAGAGACCCAGTACTTC. The encoded protein is CASSLTLQETQYF.

In this sample, this clonotype turned up a few times. The V and J genes are TRBV12-3 or TRBV12-4 and TRBJ2-3; 10 bases are a match to TRBD2. The CDR3 consists of 15 residues. V lost 6 bases to trimming and J lost 4 bases; unmatched junction nucleotides: 7. The CDR3 spells CASRASGGPPDTQYF. CDR3 DNA: TGTGCCAGCAGGGCTAGCGGGGGTCCCCCAGATACGCAGTATTTT.

This clonotype occurred a few times. The chain combines TRBV9 with TRBJ2-1; D is perhaps TRBD2 (5 bases). Germline V gives CDR1 SGDLS, CDR2 YYNGEE. V was pared by 2 bases and J by 4 bases, with 10 bases between. The CDR3 contains 14 residues. The CDR3 sequence is CASSVSGGYNEQFF. Here the CDR3 DNA reads TGTGCCAGCAGCGTCAGCGGCGGGTACAATGAGCAGTTCTTC. Full variable domain (remainder filled in from reference TRBV9 and TRBJ2-1): DSGVTQTPKHLITATGQRVTLRCSPRSGDLSVYWYQQSLDQGLQFLIQYYNGEERAKGNILERFSAQQFPDLHSELNLSSLELGDSALYFCASSVSGGYNEQFFGPGTRLTVL.

This clonotype was detected a few times. The rearrangement links TRBV20-1 to TRBJ2-5, with TRBD1 matching 8 bases. Trimming removed 0 bases from V and 4 bases from J; junction bases left unmatched: 7. Looked up from germline, CDR1 is DFQATT and CDR2 is SNEGSKA (reference sequence). The CDR3 is 15 residues long. The CDR3 DNA reads TGCAGTGCTAGAGATGCGTTGGGGACAGGAGAGACCCAGTACTTC. Translation: CSARDALGTGETQYF.

This clonotype was found many times. J is TRBJ2-7 and V is TRBV7-2; 8 bases line up with TRBD1. Germline V gene data show CDR1 as SGHTA and CDR2 as FQGNSA. V lost 5 bases and J lost 6; bases outside the gene matches: 3. The CDR3 extends over 12 amino acids. CDR3 in amino acids: CASSPTGGEQYF. CDR3 DNA: TGTGCCAGCAGCCCCACAGGGGGCGAGCAGTACTTC.

This clonotype was picked up one time. J is TRBJ2-2 and V is TRBV12-3 or TRBV12-4; a weak D match, TRBD1 (6 bases). This CDR3 comprises 15 residues. Trimming cost V 6 bases and J 2 bases, with 13 bases left between them. CDR3 nucleotide sequence: TGTGCCAGCAGGGGGGCACCTACTAACACCGGGGAGCTGTTTTTT. It codes for CASRGAPTNTGELFF.

The chain combines TRBV20-1 with TRBJ1-3; D is perhaps TRBD1 (5 bases). The germline gives CDR1 DFQATT, CDR2 SNEGSKA (reference sequence). This CDR3 region has 14 residues. Deletions cut 0 bases from V and 2 bases from J, with 8 bases between. The CDR3 DNA is TGCAGTGCTAGAGATCAAGGGGCTGGAAACACCATATATTTT. It encodes CSARDQGAGNTIYF.

This clonotype has a handful of counts. This chain joins TRBV7-2 and TRBJ2-5, with 8 bases fitting TRBD2. The CDR3 sequence is 15 residues long. Germline lookup yields CDR1 SGHTA and CDR2 FQGNSA. J lost 3 bases, V lost 5 bases, and 8 bases had no gene match. The CDR3 protein is CASSRMGRGEETQYF. As DNA, the CDR3 is TGTGCCAGCAGCCGCATGGGGCGGGGGGAAGAGACCCAGTACTTC.

The sample holds many counts of this clonotype. The chain combines TRBV12-3 or TRBV12-4 with TRBJ2-7; no definite D call. This CDR3 contains 13 residues. The V end lost 5 bases, the J end lost 6 bases, and 14 bases lay between the germline ends. The chain's CDR3 is CASSPGTDREQYF. CDR3 DNA sequence: TGTGCCAGCAGTCCTGGAACGGATCGCGAGCAGTACTTC.

This clonotype was seen more than once but under ten times. The chain employs TRBV29-1 and TRBJ2-5, with 7 bases that match TRBD1. CDR1 is SQVTM, CDR2 ANQGSEA, per germline. The CDR3 totals 11 residues. With V trimmed by 7 bases and J by 2 bases, 1 base remained unmatched. CDR3 DNA sequence: TGCAGCGGGGGACAGCAAGAGACCCAGTACTTC. Its protein is CSGGQQETQYF.

This clonotype was seen a few times. The rearrangement links TRBV20-1 to TRBJ1-1; D remains ambiguous. Germline V gives CDR1 DFQATT, CDR2 SNEGSKA (reference sequence). The ends were cut back, 1 base at V and 0 bases at J, with 6 bases in the middle. There are 13 residues in the CDR3. CDR3 nucleotides: TGCAGTGCTAGAGGCAGCATGAACACTGAAGCTTTCTTT. As protein: CSARGSMNTEAFF.

J is TRBJ2-1 and V is TRBV10-3, with 7 bases that match TRBD1. V shed 6 bases, J shed 7 bases, and the junction held 6 bases outside the gene matches. The CDR3 extends over 13 amino acids. The germline CDR1 and CDR2 sequences are ENHRY and SYGVKD. The CDR3 sequence: CAIRGDSRNEQFF. For the CDR3, the DNA is TGTGCCATCAGGGGGGACAGCAGGAATGAGCAGTTCTTC.

This clonotype was counted once. J is TRBJ2-5 and V is TRBV12-3 or TRBV12-4, with D unclear. The V end was cut by 1 base, the J end by 11 bases, with 11 bases between. There are 12 residues in the CDR3. The CDR3 sequence: CASSLGTPPQYF. CDR3 bases: TGTGCCAGCAGTTTAGGGACGCCACCGCAGTACTTC.

There are a few counts of this clonotype. The chain uses TRBV12-3 or TRBV12-4 and TRBJ2-2; tentative D call: TRBD1 (5 bases). The CDR3 is made up of 15 amino acids. V gave up 6 bases and J gave up 0 bases, with 11 bases separating them. The CDR3 reads CASSYGHSNTGELFF. The CDR3 coding sequence is TGTGCCAGCAGCTATGGACACTCGAACACCGGGGAGCTGTTTTTT.

The sample holds many counts of this clonotype. V gene TRBV12-3 or TRBV12-4 combines with J gene TRBJ2-7, with 9 positions matching TRBD2. V dropped 6 bases and J dropped 2; count of bases not matched to a gene: 5. The CDR3 contains 14 residues. The CDR3 bases are TGTGCCAGCAGCCCCGGCGGGAGGGCCTACGAGCAGTACTTC. Residues: CASSPGGRAYEQYF.

This clonotype was recorded a few times. The chain couples TRBV12-3 or TRBV12-4 to TRBJ1-5; D unclear. This CDR3 spans 15 amino acids. The V gene lost 3 bases and the J gene lost 0 bases, with 9 bases spanning the gap. The CDR3 DNA sequence: TGTGCCAGCAGTTTCGGCCTATATAGCAATCAGCCCCAGCATTTT. Encoded protein: CASSFGLYSNQPQHF.

The rearrangement joins TRBV6-1 to TRBJ1-5; 10 positions match TRBD1. Germline assignment: CDR1 MNHNS and CDR2 SASEGT. The CDR3 totals 16 residues. With V trimmed by 5 bases and J by 6 bases, 10 bases remained unmatched. CDR3 protein: CASSPRDRGLRQPQHF. CDR3 DNA: TGTGCCAGCAGTCCTCGGGACAGGGGTCTTCGTCAGCCCCAGCATTTT.

The chain couples TRBV20-1 to TRBJ1-2, with D uncertain. CDR3 length: 14 amino acids. V shed 6 bases and J shed 3 bases, with 17 bases lying between them. Looked up from germline, CDR1 is DFQATT and CDR2 is SNEGSKA (reference sequence). DNA of the CDR3: TGCAGTGCCATTAAACTAACAGCGGACTATGGCTACACCTTC. It codes for CSAIKLTADYGYTF.

CDR3 DNA: TGTGCCAGCAGCCGGATACGGACAGCGAACACTGAAGCTTTCTTT. It codes for CASSRIRTANTEAFF. The gene calls are TRBV3-1 and TRBJ1-1; a weak D match, TRBD1 (6 bases). CDR1 LGHDT and CDR2 YNNKEL come from the germline V gene (reference sequence). The CDR3 contains 15 residues. Trimming pared 4 bases from V and 1 base from J, leaving 13 bases between.

This rearrangement joins TRBV20-1 to TRBJ2-1; 11 bases line up with TRBD2. Unmatched junction bases numbered 2, after V lost 1 base and J lost 9 bases. Germline-derived CDR1 and CDR2 are DFQATT and SNEGSKA (reference sequence). This CDR3 is built from 13 residues. The CDR3 DNA reads as TGCAGTGCTAGAGTGGGGACTAGCGGTGAGCAGTTCTTC. It codes for CSARVGTSGEQFF.

This sequence joins TRBV7-2 and TRBJ1-1; a possible D gene is TRBD1 (6 bases). Trimming pared 5 bases from V and 4 bases from J, leaving 14 bases between. Germline CDR1 reads SGHTA; CDR2 reads FQGNSA. This CDR3 spans 14 amino acids. The CDR3 DNA follows: TGTGCCAGCAGCCTAAGGGGGGGGGCCACTGAAGCTTTCTTT. Translating it yields CASSLRGGATEAFF.

This clonotype came up a few times. The chain uses TRBV27 and TRBJ1-5; D unresolved. This CDR3 has 14 amino acids. Germline loops: CDR1 MNHEY, CDR2 SMNVEV (reference sequence). The V gene lost 4 bases and the J gene lost 7 bases, with 14 bases spanning the gap. CDR3: CASSSRSTGQPQHF. The CDR3 DNA reads as TGTGCCAGCAGTTCTCGCTCGACGGGCCAGCCCCAGCATTTT.

The table lists this clonotype with a few counts. The V gene is TRBV15, the J gene TRBJ2-7; unclear D gene. CDR3 length: 12 amino acids. Germline CDR1 LNHNV, CDR2 YYDKDF (reference sequence). Trimming left V 3 bases short and J 8 bases short, with 11 bases between. This CDR3 reads CATSRYDKQQYF. CDR3 DNA: TGTGCCACCAGCAGGTATGACAAGCAGCAGTACTTC.

This clonotype was seen a few times. V usage is TRBV7-6 and J usage is TRBJ2-2; the match to TRBD2 covers 14 bases. Trimming cost V 4 bases and J 7 bases; bases outside gene matches: 8. CDR1 is SGHVS, CDR2 FNYEAQ, per germline. This CDR3 has 17 residues. The CDR3 loop is CASSSMTSGGARGELFF. CDR3 DNA: TGTGCCAGCAGCTCCATGACTAGCGGGGGGGCCCGCGGGGAGCTGTTTTTT. The whole variable domain, remainder taken from reference TRBV7-6 and TRBJ2-2, is GAGVSQSPRYKVTKRGQDVALRCDPISGHVSLYWYRQALGQGPEFLTYFNYEAQQDKSGLPNDRFSAERPEGSISTLTIQRTEQRDSAMYRCASSSMTSGGARGELFFGEGSRLTVL.

The V gene is TRBV20-1, the J gene TRBJ1-6; 12 bases are shared with TRBD1. The germline V gene has CDR1 DFQATT and CDR2 SNEGSKA (reference sequence). V shed 5 bases and J 14 bases; nucleotides not matched to a gene: 7. This CDR3 comprises 13 residues. The CDR3, as DNA: TGCAGTGCTCCGGGACAGGGGGCTGTCTCCCTCCACTTT. Translated, it gives CSAPGQGAVSLHF.

This clonotype showed up just once. The chain is built from TRBV12-3 or TRBV12-4 and TRBJ2-5; 14 nucleotides align to TRBD2. After removal of 4 bases from V and 4 bases from J, the junction contained 5 bases not matched to a gene. The CDR3 runs to 16 residues. The CDR3 loop reads CASSSMTSGRGETQYF. For the CDR3, the DNA is TGTGCCAGCAGTTCGATGACTAGCGGGAGGGGAGAGACCCAGTACTTC.

This chain links TRBV20-1 with TRBJ2-2; the match to TRBD1 covers 7 bases. The CDR3 has 16 amino acids. V lost 6 bases and J lost 1; bases outside the gene matches: 11. Germline assignment: CDR1 DFQATT and CDR2 SNEGSKA (reference sequence). As DNA, the CDR3 is TGCAGTGCCCCCGACCGGGACAGCCAGAACACCGGGGAGCTGTTTTTT. It is translated as CSAPDRDSQNTGELFF.

This clonotype occurred a few times. The genes are TRBV5-5 and TRBJ2-5; TRBD1 matches 10 bases. CDR1 SGHKS and CDR2 YYEKEE come from the germline V gene (reference sequence). This CDR3 region has 15 residues. The V gene end was trimmed by 3 bases and the J gene end by 2 bases; junction bases not matched to a gene: 4. This CDR3 is CASSSGQGIQETQYF. The DNA of the CDR3 is TGTGCCAGCAGCTCGGGACAGGGGATTCAAGAGACCCAGTACTTC.

This sequence joins TRBV30 and TRBJ2-1, with D maybe TRBD1 (5 bases). The V end lost 1 base, the J end lost 4 bases, and 23 bases lay between the germline ends. This CDR3 region has 18 residues. Germline loops: CDR1 GTSNPN, CDR2 SVGIG (reference sequence). The CDR3 region is CAWSAPPRVRRLYNEQFF. Written as DNA, the CDR3 is TGTGCCTGGAGTGCCCCCCCCAGGGTCCGGAGACTGTACAATGAGCAGTTCTTC. Full variable domain (remainder filled in from reference TRBV30 and TRBJ2-1): SQTIHQWPATLVQPVGSPLSLECTVEGTSNPNLYWYRQAAGRGLQLLFYSVGIGQISSEVPQNLSASRPQDRQFILSSKKLLLSDSGFYLCAWSAPPRVRRLYNEQFFGPGTRLTVL.

The genes are TRBV20-1 and TRBJ2-3, with D unclear. V was cut by 1 base and J by 0 bases, with 8 bases left in between. The germline V gene has CDR1 DFQATT and CDR2 SNEGSKA (reference sequence). This CDR3 comprises 14 residues. The DNA of the CDR3 is TGCAGTGCTAGAGGTTTGGACAGCACAGATACGCAGTATTTT. Its translation is CSARGLDSTDTQYF.

The genes are TRBV18 and TRBJ2-5; D is unresolved. The length of the CDR3 is 15 residues. V dropped 0 bases and J dropped 2 bases, with 10 bases sitting between them. Per the germline V gene, CDR1 is KGHSH and CDR2 is LQKENI. CDR3 residues: CASSPPHERQETQYF. CDR3 DNA sequence: TGTGCCAGCTCACCACCCCACGAGAGGCAAGAGACCCAGTACTTC. The complete variable domain, with remaining parts taken from reference TRBV18 and TRBJ2-5, reads NAGVMQNPRHLVRRRGQEARLRCSPMKGHSHVYWYRQLPEEGLKFMVYLQKENIIDESGMPKERFSAEFPKEGPSILRIQQVVRGDSAAYFCASSPPHERQETQYFGPGTRLLVL.